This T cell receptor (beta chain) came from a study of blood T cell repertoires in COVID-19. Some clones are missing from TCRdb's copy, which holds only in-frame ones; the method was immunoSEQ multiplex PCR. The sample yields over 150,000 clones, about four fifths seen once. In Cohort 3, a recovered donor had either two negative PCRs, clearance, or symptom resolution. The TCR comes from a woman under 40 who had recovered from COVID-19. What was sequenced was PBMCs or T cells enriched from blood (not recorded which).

The CDR3 here is CASRLAGGNEQFF. CDR3 DNA sequence: TGTGCCAGCAGGTTAGCGGGAGGAAATGAGCAGTTCTTC. The rearrangement joins TRBV27 to TRBJ2-1, with 10 bases aligning to TRBD2. V was pared by 6 bases and J by 7 bases, with 3 bases of the junction left unmatched. The CDR3 is 13 residues long. The germline V gene encodes CDR1 MNHEY and CDR2 SMNVEV (reference sequence).